These 26 T cell receptor beta chains were sequenced from one sample in a study of blood T cell repertoires in COVID-19. TCRdb keeps only in-frame clones here, not all; method: immunoSEQ multiplex PCR. The table shows under 350,000 clones, with around 84% occurring only once. Sequenced sample: PBMCs or T cells enriched from blood (not recorded which). The origin of the receptors is a man aged 30 to 45 who had recovered from COVID-19.

V and J are TRBV30 and TRBJ1-1; no clear D gene. Germline V gene data show CDR1 as GTSNPN and CDR2 as SVGIG (reference sequence). V was clipped by 2 bases and J by 11 bases, with 12 bases between them. CDR3 size: 11 residues. The CDR3 sequence: CAWSPRRRAFF. CDR3 nucleotides: TGTGCCTGGAGTCCGCGGCGACGGGCTTTCTTT.

The CDR3 sequence: CASSWTGWDTEAFF. The CDR3, as DNA: TGTGCCAGCAGCTGGACAGGTTGGGACACTGAAGCTTTCTTT. The J gene is TRBJ1-1, the V gene TRBV5-4; TRBD1 agrees at 7 bases. The CDR3 has 14 residues. Germline assignment: CDR1 SGHNT and CDR2 YYREEE (reference sequence). With V trimmed by 3 bases and J by 3 bases, 5 bases remained unmatched.

This sequence joins TRBV7-9 and TRBJ2-7; D is uncertain. The V and J ends lost 6 bases and 0 bases respectively, with 18 bases between them. The CDR3 has 16 amino acids. Germline V gene data show CDR1 as SEHNR and CDR2 as FQNEAQ (reference sequence). CDR3 region: CASRMNPSAGSYEQYF. CDR3 coding DNA: TGTGCCAGCAGAATGAACCCGTCGGCAGGCTCCTACGAGCAGTACTTC.

This chain links TRBV4-1 with TRBJ2-2; 8 bases fit TRBD2. V lost 1 base, J lost 5 bases, and 9 bases stayed unmatched. Per germline, CDR1 MGHRA and CDR2 YSYEKL. CDR3 length equals 17 residues. The CDR3 sequence is CASSQGPLGLGTGELFF. The CDR3 DNA reads as TGCGCCAGCAGCCAAGGCCCTCTGGGACTAGGAACCGGGGAGCTGTTTTTT.

The chain recombines TRBV2 with TRBJ2-2; 10 nucleotides align to TRBD1. Germline CDR1 SNHLY, CDR2 FYNNEI. Trimming cost V 7 bases and J 7 bases; bases outside gene matches: 9. There are 15 residues in the CDR3. The CDR3 nucleotides read TGTGCCAGCACTGGGGACAGGGGAAATGGCGGGGAGCTGTTTTTT. It is translated as CASTGDRGNGGELFF.

This clone was detected ten times or more. The chain is built from TRBV11-3 and TRBJ2-7; 9 bases agree with TRBD2. V gave up 1 base and J gave up 5 bases; unmatched junction bases: 9. Germline lookup yields CDR1 SGHNT and CDR2 YENEEA. CDR3 length equals 16 residues. The CDR3 DNA follows: TGTGCCAGCAGCTTAGGCCTAGCGGGGCTAAGCGACGAGCAGTACTTC. Its translation: CASSLGLAGLSDEQYF.

The V call is TRBV10-1, the J call TRBJ2-2, with TRBD2 matching 9 bases. The CDR3 consists of 14 residues. The germline V gene has CDR1 WNHNN and CDR2 SYGVQD (reference sequence). V was clipped by 6 bases and J by 6 bases; unmatched bases: 5. The CDR3 here is CASSPAGGAGELFF. CDR3 nucleotides: TGCGCCAGCAGCCCCGCGGGGGGGGCCGGGGAGCTGTTTTTT.

The gene calls are TRBV5-8 and TRBJ1-4, with 7 positions matching TRBD1. The CDR3 totals 18 residues. V gave up 2 bases and J gave up 0 bases; unmatched junction bases: 10. Germline V CDR1 and CDR2: SGHTS, YDEGEE. The CDR3 protein is CASSFGRRGGTTNEKLFF. CDR3 DNA sequence: TGTGCCAGCAGCTTTGGTCGTCGAGGGGGCACAACTAATGAAAAACTGTTTTTT.

The V and J genes are TRBV11-2 and TRBJ1-1; possibly TRBD1 for D (5 bases). The CDR3 is 14 amino acids. Per germline, CDR1 SGHAT and CDR2 FQNNGV. The V gene lost 5 bases and the J gene lost 5 bases, with 15 bases spanning the gap. The CDR3 here is CASSPRGVGTEAFF. DNA for the CDR3: TGTGCCAGCAGCCCGCGGGGGGTAGGAACTGAAGCTTTCTTT.

The CDR3 DNA reads as TGCGCCAGCAGCTACGGATTGGAGACAGCAAAATATGGCTACACCTTC. Translated: CASSYGLETAKYGYTF. The rearrangement links TRBV5-1 to TRBJ1-2; TRBD1 is a possible D gene (5 bases). Trimming shortened V by 3 bases and J by 5 bases, and 20 bases separated the two germline ends. Germline CDR1 reads SGHRS; CDR2 reads YFSETQ. The CDR3 loop spans 16 amino acids.

This CDR3 reads CASSSRSEGQFF. Here the CDR3 DNA reads TGTGCCAGCAGCTCCAGGTCTGAGGGCCAGTTCTTC. The chain couples TRBV11-3 to TRBJ2-1, with D perhaps matching TRBD2 (5 bases). Germline V gene sequence: CDR1 SGHNT, CDR2 YENEEA. The CDR3 totals 12 residues. V lost 4 bases to trimming and J lost 13 bases, with 14 bases between them.

This chain joins TRBV7-2 and TRBJ1-5; D ambiguous. CDR1 and CDR2 from the germline V gene are SGHTA and FQGNSA. There are 15 residues in the CDR3. V was shortened by 5 bases and J by 1 base, with 12 bases between the two germline ends. In nucleotides, the CDR3 is TGTGCCAGCAGCGTCGCGGCGGGGAGCAATCAGCCCCAGCATTTT. Protein product: CASSVAAGSNQPQHF.

The gene calls are TRBV5-1 and TRBJ1-4, with 7 bases aligning to TRBD1. Per germline, CDR1 SGHRS and CDR2 YFSETQ. The CDR3 has 15 residues. Unmatched junction bases numbered 6, after V lost 2 bases and J lost 5 bases. CDR3 nucleotides: TGCGCCAGCAGCTTAACCGGGACAGTGAATGAAAAACTGTTTTTT. This encodes CASSLTGTVNEKLFF. The full variable domain, its missing parts supplied by reference TRBV5-1 and TRBJ1-4, is KAGVTQTPRYLIKTRGQQVTLSCSPISGHRSVSWYQQTPGQGLQFLFEYFSETQRNKGNFPGRFSGRQFSNSRSEMNVSTLELGDSALYLCASSLTGTVNEKLFFGSGTQLSVL.

The chain combines TRBV19 with TRBJ2-7; D not resolved. V dropped 4 bases and J dropped 6 bases, with 13 bases sitting between them. The CDR3 is 13 residues long. CDR1 and CDR2 from the germline V gene are LNHDA and SQIVND (reference sequence). CDR3 residues: CASSTLLGSEQYF. The CDR3 nucleotides read TGTGCCAGTAGTACCCTTTTGGGCTCCGAGCAGTACTTC.

This clone has a single count. V usage is TRBV10-1 and J usage is TRBJ1-4, with TRBD1 matching over 9 bases. The CDR3 is 15 residues long. After removal of 6 bases from V and 6 bases from J, the junction contained 8 bases not matched to a gene. Germline values: CDR1 WNHNN, CDR2 SYGVQD (reference sequence). CDR3 bases: TGCGCCAGCAGCGCATCCGGGACAGGGTATGAAAAACTGTTTTTT. This codes for CASSASGTGYEKLFF.

CDR3 protein: CASSQDRGAWETQYF. The CDR3 coding sequence is TGTGCCAGCAGCCAAGACAGGGGGGCATGGGAGACCCAGTACTTC. The chain joins TRBV11-2 to TRBJ2-5, with 9 bases identical to TRBD1. The ends lost 5 bases at V and 5 bases at J; junction bases unmatched: 9. Germline lookup yields CDR1 SGHAT and CDR2 FQNNGV. This CDR3 is built from 15 residues.

J is TRBJ2-1 and V is TRBV24-1; 9 bases fit TRBD1. Germline V gene data show CDR1 as KGHDR and CDR2 as SFDVKD. The CDR3 extends over 17 amino acids. V shed 4 bases, J shed 4 bases, and the junction held 10 bases outside the gene matches. CDR3: CATSERTGEKRYNEQFF. The CDR3 DNA reads as TGTGCCACCAGTGAAAGGACAGGGGAAAAGCGATACAATGAGCAGTTCTTC.

The V gene is TRBV19, the J gene TRBJ1-2; a possible D gene is TRBD1 (5 bases). Trimming left V 5 bases short and J 4 bases short, with 11 bases between. This CDR3 is 13 amino acids long. The germline CDR1 and CDR2 sequences are LNHDA and SQIVND (reference sequence). The CDR3 loop is CASSDRKGYGYTF. The CDR3 nucleotides read TGTGCCAGTAGTGACAGAAAGGGCTATGGCTACACCTTC.

The V gene is TRBV5-8, the J gene TRBJ2-2, with D unresolved. Trimming cost V 4 bases and J 0 bases, with 10 bases left between them. The CDR3 has 15 residues. The germline gives CDR1 SGHTS, CDR2 YDEGEE. The CDR3 spells CASSPYVTNTGELFF. In DNA, the CDR3 is TGTGCCAGCAGCCCCTACGTTACGAACACCGGGGAGCTGTTTTTT. The full variable domain, with the rest looked up from reference TRBV5-8 and TRBJ2-2, is EAGVTQSPTHLIKTRGQQATLRCSPISGHTSVYWYQQALGLGLQFLLWYDEGEERNRGNFPPRFSGRQFPNYSSELNVNALELEDSALYLCASSPYVTNTGELFFGEGSRLTVL.

The chain couples TRBV7-2 to TRBJ2-5; D may be TRBD2 (6 bases). V dropped 5 bases and J dropped 7 bases, with 11 bases sitting between them. The CDR3 has 12 residues. Looked up from germline, CDR1 is SGHTA and CDR2 is FQGNSA. In nucleotides, the CDR3 is TGTGCCAGCAGCACCCCCGGGGGGACCCAGTACTTC. Translated: CASSTPGGTQYF. The variable domain in full, completed from reference TRBV7-2 and TRBJ2-5, reads GAGVSQSPSNKVTEKGKDVELRCDPISGHTALYWYRQSLGQGLEFLIYFQGNSAPDKSGLPSDRFSAERTGGSVSTLTIQRTQQEDSAVYLCASSTPGGTQYFGPGTRLLVL.

This clone was picked up a small number of times. This sequence joins TRBV29-1 and TRBJ2-7; possibly TRBD2 for D (6 bases). The V end was cut by 5 bases, the J end by 1 base, with 9 bases between. The CDR3 is 12 amino acids. Germline V CDR1 and CDR2: SQVTM, ANQGSEA. The CDR3 is CSVLGRSYEQYF. The CDR3, as DNA: TGCAGCGTTCTCGGGAGATCCTACGAGCAGTACTTC.

Only a few counts were recorded for this clone. The rearrangement uses TRBV19 and TRBJ1-1; tentative D call: TRBD1 (6 bases). The CDR3 is made up of 12 amino acids. CDR1 LNHDA and CDR2 SQIVND come from the germline V gene (reference sequence). Trimming shortened V by 5 bases and J by 8 bases, and 12 bases separated the two germline ends. DNA of the CDR3: TGTGCCAGTAGTCGGCCTGACAGGGAAGCTTTCTTT. Translating it yields CASSRPDREAFF. Drawing the rest from reference TRBV19 and TRBJ1-1, the complete variable domain is DGGITQSPKYLFRKEGQNVTLSCEQNLNHDAMYWYRQDPGQGLRLIYYSQIVNDFQKGDIAEGYSVSREKKESFPLTVTSAQKNPTAFYLCASSRPDREAFFGQGTRLTVV.

This clone has only one observation. This chain joins TRBV7-9 and TRBJ2-7; 10 bases are shared with TRBD1. Trimming removed 5 bases from V and 5 bases from J; junction bases left unmatched: 12. The CDR3 runs 16 residues. Germline V lookup: CDR1 SEHNR, CDR2 FQNEAQ (reference sequence). The CDR3, as DNA: TGTGCCAGCAGCCTCTACCGGGACAGGGGTTGGGACGAGCAGTACTTC. Amino acids: CASSLYRDRGWDEQYF.

The chain is built from TRBV7-9 and TRBJ2-5; the D gene is possibly TRBD2 (5 bases). The germline gives CDR1 SEHNR, CDR2 FQNEAQ (reference sequence). CDR3 length: 14 amino acids. Trimming shortened V by 5 bases and J by 1 base, and 11 bases separated the two germline ends. CDR3 nucleotides: TGTGCCAGCAGCAACACTGGACTCCAAGAGACCCAGTACTTC. It encodes CASSNTGLQETQYF.

The sample holds one count of this clone. The CDR3, as DNA: TGTGCCACCAGCGCGAGACAGGGGAGAGCTAGAGAAAAACTGTTTTTT. This sequence encodes CATSARQGRAREKLFF. V usage is TRBV15 and J usage is TRBJ1-4; TRBD1 aligns across 8 bases. Per the germline V gene, CDR1 is LNHNV and CDR2 is YYDKDF (reference sequence). CDR3 size: 16 residues. V lost 5 bases, J lost 8 bases, and 13 bases stayed unmatched.

The chain couples TRBV5-1 to TRBJ2-7; 11 bases align to TRBD2. CDR1 is SGHRS and CDR2 is YFSETQ in the germline V gene. The CDR3 is 16 residues long. Trimming cost V 4 bases and J 0 bases; bases outside gene matches: 6. CDR3 coding DNA: TGCGCCAGCAGCGCCGGACTAGCGGGTCTCTCCTACGAGCAGTACTTC. Residues: CASSAGLAGLSYEQYF.